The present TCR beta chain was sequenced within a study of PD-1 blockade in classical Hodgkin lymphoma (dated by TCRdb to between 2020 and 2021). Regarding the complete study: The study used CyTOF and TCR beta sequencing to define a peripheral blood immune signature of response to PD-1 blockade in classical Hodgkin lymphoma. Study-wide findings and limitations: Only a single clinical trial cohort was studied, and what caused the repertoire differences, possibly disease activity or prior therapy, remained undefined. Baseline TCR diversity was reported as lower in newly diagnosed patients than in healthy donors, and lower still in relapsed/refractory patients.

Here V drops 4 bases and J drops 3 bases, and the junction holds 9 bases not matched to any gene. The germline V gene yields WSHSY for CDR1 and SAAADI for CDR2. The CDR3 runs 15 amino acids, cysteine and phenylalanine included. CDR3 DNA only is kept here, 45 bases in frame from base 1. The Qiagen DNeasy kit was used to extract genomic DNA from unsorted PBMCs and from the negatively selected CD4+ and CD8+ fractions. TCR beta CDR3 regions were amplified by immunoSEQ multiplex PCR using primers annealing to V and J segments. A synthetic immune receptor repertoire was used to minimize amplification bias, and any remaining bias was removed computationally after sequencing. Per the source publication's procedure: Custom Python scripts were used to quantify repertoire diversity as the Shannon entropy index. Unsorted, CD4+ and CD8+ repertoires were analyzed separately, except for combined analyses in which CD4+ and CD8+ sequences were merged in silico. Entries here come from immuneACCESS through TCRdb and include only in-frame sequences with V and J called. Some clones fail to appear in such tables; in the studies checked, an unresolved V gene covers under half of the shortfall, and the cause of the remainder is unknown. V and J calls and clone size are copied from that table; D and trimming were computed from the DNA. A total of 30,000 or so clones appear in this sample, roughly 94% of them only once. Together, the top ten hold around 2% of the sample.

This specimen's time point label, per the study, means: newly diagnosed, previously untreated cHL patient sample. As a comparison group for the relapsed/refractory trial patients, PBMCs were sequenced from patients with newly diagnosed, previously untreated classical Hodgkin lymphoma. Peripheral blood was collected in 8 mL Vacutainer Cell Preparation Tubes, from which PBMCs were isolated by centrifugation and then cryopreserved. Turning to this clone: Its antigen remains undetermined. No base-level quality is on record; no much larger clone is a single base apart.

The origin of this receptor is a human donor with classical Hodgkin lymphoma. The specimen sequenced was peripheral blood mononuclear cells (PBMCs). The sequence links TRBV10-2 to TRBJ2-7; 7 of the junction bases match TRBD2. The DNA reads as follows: TGCGCCAGCAGTGTCCAGGCGGGAGTGAACTACGAGCAGTACTTC. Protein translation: CASSVQAGVNYEQYF.